This entry lists 16 T cell receptor beta chains sequenced from one sample in a study of T cells after yellow fever vaccination. One entry per CDR3 protein, called by TCRdb with MiXCR from the 5' RACE reads. Of roughly 260,000 distinct CDR3 sequences detected, approximately 12% appear once; the ten largest clones hold 0.4% to 0.65%. The input for sequencing was CD4+ T cells sorted from PBMCs, taken 45 days after the yellow fever booster vaccination. These receptors originate from a young man who received the YFV17D yellow fever vaccine.

This clonotype has only a few counts. CDR3: CATPAMWGYEQYF. For the CDR3, the DNA is TGTGCCACCCCAGCGATGTGGGGCTACGAGCAGTACTTC. V gene TRBV9 combines with J gene TRBJ2-7; D is ambiguous. V lost 9 bases and J 3 bases, leaving 16 bases between the germline ends. Germline V gene lookup returns CDR1 SGDLS and CDR2 YYNGEE. This CDR3 has 13 amino acids.

This chain joins TRBV7-2 and TRBJ2-7, with TRBD1 identical over 7 bases. CDR1 is SGHTA and CDR2 is FQGNSA in the germline V gene. Trimming took 2 bases from V and 3 from J; bases not matched to a gene: 4. This CDR3 spans 14 amino acids. CDR3 coding DNA: TGTGCCAGCAGCTTAAGGGACAGCCTCTACGAGCAGTACTTC. Its translation is CASSLRDSLYEQYF.

In this sample, this clonotype turned up many times. The chain combines TRBV7-2 with TRBJ2-5, with D unresolved. The length of the CDR3 is 12 residues. The V gene lost 2 bases and the J gene lost 5 bases, with 6 bases spanning the gap. The germline gives CDR1 SGHTA, CDR2 FQGNSA. Here the CDR3 DNA reads TGTGCCAGCAGCTTAATAGGGGAGACCCAGTACTTC. Translated: CASSLIGETQYF.

The V and J genes are TRBV9 and TRBJ2-7; 7 bases agree with TRBD1. Losses at the gene ends were 0 bases for V and 2 bases for J; bases not matched to a gene: 2. The CDR3 sequence is 14 residues long. Per the germline V gene, CDR1 is SGDLS and CDR2 is YYNGEE. The CDR3 DNA is TGTGCCAGCAGCGTAGGAGACAGGGCCTACGAGCAGTACTTC. As protein: CASSVGDRAYEQYF.

This clonotype was counted a few times. The CDR3 loop is CASSSRVGAVTDTQYF. The CDR3 DNA is TGTGCCAGCAGCTCCCGAGTGGGGGCCGTGACAGATACGCAGTATTTT. The rearrangement joins TRBV11-1 to TRBJ2-3, with a weak D call TRBD1 (6 bases). Germline assignment: CDR1 SGHAT and CDR2 FQDESV (reference sequence). V was shortened by 4 bases and J by 3 bases, with 17 bases between the two germline ends. The CDR3 extends over 16 amino acids.

This clonotype was recorded at least ten times. CDR3 nucleotide sequence: TGTGCCAGCTCACCGGGACTGGACCACAATGAGCAGTTCTTC. Its translation is CASSPGLDHNEQFF. V and J are TRBV18 and TRBJ2-1; tentative D call: TRBD2 (6 bases). CDR3 length: 14 amino acids. Germline values: CDR1 KGHSH, CDR2 LQKENI. V was shortened by 3 bases and J by 5 bases, with 11 bases between the two germline ends.

In this sample, this clonotype turned up many times. This chain joins TRBV18 and TRBJ2-7; D is unresolved. Trimming removed 3 bases at V and 1 base at J, with 7 bases between. Germline V CDR1 and CDR2: KGHSH, LQKENI. This CDR3 has 13 amino acids. The CDR3 is CASSPLGSYEQYF. CDR3 nucleotides: TGTGCCAGCTCACCTCTCGGATCCTACGAGCAGTACTTC.

This clonotype was seen many times. The chain employs TRBV12-3 or TRBV12-4 and TRBJ2-1; D ambiguous. The V and J ends lost 3 bases and 2 bases respectively, with 8 bases between them. CDR3 length equals 14 residues. CDR3 coding DNA: TGTGCCAGCAGTTTTGGGCAGGCCTACAATGAGCAGTTCTTC. The encoded protein is CASSFGQAYNEQFF.

This clonotype was seen a few times. The J gene is TRBJ1-2, the V gene TRBV12-3 or TRBV12-4; D possibly corresponds to TRBD1 (5 bases). This CDR3 has 14 amino acids. Between the trimmed V and J ends, which lost 1 base and 8 bases, there was a span of 14 bases. CDR3 coding DNA: TGTGCCAGCAGTTTAGGGGAGGGGTTAAGGGGCTACACCTTC. Translated, it gives CASSLGEGLRGYTF.

In its sample, this clonotype was seen a few times. The V gene is TRBV27, the J gene TRBJ2-3; D is ambiguous. V dropped 11 bases and J dropped 2 bases, with 11 bases sitting between them. Germline V gives CDR1 MNHEY, CDR2 SMNVEV (reference sequence). This CDR3 is 12 amino acids long. The DNA of the CDR3 is TGTGCCGCACGCGCCTCCACAGATACGCAGTATTTT. Residues: CAARASTDTQYF.

There are a few counts of this clonotype. The chain uses TRBV4-2 and TRBJ2-1, with 11 positions matching TRBD2. Looked up from germline, CDR1 is LGHNA and CDR2 is YNFKEQ. The V gene end was trimmed by 1 base and the J gene end by 9 bases; junction bases not matched to a gene: 8. The CDR3 has 16 residues. CDR3 in amino acids: CASSQGGSGRAAEQFF. Written as DNA, the CDR3 is TGTGCCAGCAGCCAAGGTGGTAGCGGGAGGGCCGCTGAGCAGTTCTTC.

This chain connects TRBV5-6 to TRBJ2-5, with 7 bases lining up with TRBD1. Unmatched junction bases numbered 4, after V lost 1 base and J lost 1 base. The CDR3 covers 15 residues. CDR1 and CDR2 from the germline V gene are SGHDT and YYEEEE. This chain's CDR3 is CASSLTAGGQETQYF. For the CDR3, the DNA is TGTGCCAGCAGCTTGACGGCAGGGGGCCAAGAGACCCAGTACTTC.

In this sample, this clonotype turned up a few times. The gene calls are TRBV5-4 and TRBJ2-6, with unresolved D. The length of the CDR3 is 14 residues. Between the trimmed V and J ends, which lost 3 bases and 6 bases, there was a span of 10 bases. Germline V gene data show CDR1 as SGHNT and CDR2 as YYREEE (reference sequence). This CDR3 reads CASSSLVTANVLTF. As DNA, the CDR3 is TGTGCCAGCAGCTCTTTGGTGACGGCCAACGTCCTGACTTTC.

The CDR3 nucleotides read TGTGCCAGCAGCTTCCGGGCCAGGAACAATGAGCAGTTCTTC. Translation: CASSFRARNNEQFF. The rearrangement uses TRBV6-2 or TRBV6-3 and TRBJ2-1; D unclear. This CDR3 is built from 14 residues. V dropped 6 bases and J dropped 5 bases, with 14 bases sitting between them. Germline CDR1 reads MNHEY; CDR2 reads SVGEGT.

This chain joins TRBV20-1 and TRBJ2-1, with 10 positions matching TRBD2. The V gene's germline CDR1 is DFQATT and CDR2 SNEGSKA (reference sequence). J was trimmed by 4 bases and V by 5 bases; bases with no gene match: 11. The CDR3 is 16 amino acids. DNA for the CDR3: TGCAGTGCTTATCATCCTGCTAGCGGGAGTTACAATGAGCAGTTCTTC. This encodes CSAYHPASGSYNEQFF.

The V gene is TRBV3-1, the J gene TRBJ2-7; D is possibly TRBD2 (6 bases). The CDR3 loop spans 12 amino acids. The V end was cut by 1 base, the J end by 6 bases, with 7 bases between. Germline values: CDR1 LGHDT, CDR2 YNNKEL (reference sequence). The CDR3 is CASSQGLVEQYF. For the CDR3, the DNA is TGTGCCAGCAGCCAAGGACTAGTCGAGCAGTACTTC.